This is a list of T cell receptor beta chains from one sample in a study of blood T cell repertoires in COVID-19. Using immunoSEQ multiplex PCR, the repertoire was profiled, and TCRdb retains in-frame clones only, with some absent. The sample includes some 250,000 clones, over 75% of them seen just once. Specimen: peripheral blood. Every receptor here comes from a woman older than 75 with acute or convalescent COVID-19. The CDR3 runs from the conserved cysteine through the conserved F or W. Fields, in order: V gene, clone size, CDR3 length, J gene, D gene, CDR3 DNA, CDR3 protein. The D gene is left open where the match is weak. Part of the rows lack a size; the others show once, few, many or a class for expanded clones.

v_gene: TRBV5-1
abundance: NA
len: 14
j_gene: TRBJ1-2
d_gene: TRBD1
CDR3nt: TGCGCCAGCAGCCCCGGGACAGGGGGAGGAGGCTACACCTTC
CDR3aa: CASSPGTGGGGYTF

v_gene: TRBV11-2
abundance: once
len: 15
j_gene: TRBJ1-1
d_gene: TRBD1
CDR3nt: TGTGCCAGCAGCCCCCCGGACAGGGTGAACACTGAAGCTTTCTTT
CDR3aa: CASSPPDRVNTEAFF

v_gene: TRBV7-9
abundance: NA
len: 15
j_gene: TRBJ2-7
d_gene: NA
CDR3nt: NA
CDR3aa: CASSFGPGDSYEQYF

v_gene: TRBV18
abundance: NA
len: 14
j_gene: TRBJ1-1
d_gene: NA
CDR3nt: TGTGCCAGCTCCGTTACTCTTCCGAACACTGAAGCTTTCTTT
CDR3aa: CASSVTLPNTEAFF

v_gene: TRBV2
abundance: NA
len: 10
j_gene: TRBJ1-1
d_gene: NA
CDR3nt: TGTGCCAGCAAGCTGTATGAAGCTTTCTTT
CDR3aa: CASKLYEAFF

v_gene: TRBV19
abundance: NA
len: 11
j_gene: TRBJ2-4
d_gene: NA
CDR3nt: TGTGCCAGTAGTATAGCGGAGCGGCCGTACTTC
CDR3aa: CASSIAERPYF

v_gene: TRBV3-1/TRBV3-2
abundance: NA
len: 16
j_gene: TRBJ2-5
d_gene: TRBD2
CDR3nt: TGTGCCAGCAGCCCCTGGACTAGCGGGAGGAGGGAGACCCAGTACTTC
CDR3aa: CASSPWTSGRRETQYF

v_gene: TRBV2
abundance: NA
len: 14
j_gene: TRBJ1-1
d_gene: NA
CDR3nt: TGTGCCAGCAGTCAATTACAGGGCCCCACTGAAGCTTTCTTT
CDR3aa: CASSQLQGPTEAFF

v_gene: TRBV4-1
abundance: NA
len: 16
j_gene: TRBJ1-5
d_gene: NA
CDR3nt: TGCGCCAGCAGCCAACCTAGACGGGGGGGCAATCAGCCCCAGCATTTT
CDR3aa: CASSQPRRGGNQPQHF

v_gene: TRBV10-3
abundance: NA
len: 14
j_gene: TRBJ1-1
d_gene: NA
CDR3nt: TGTGCCATCAGAGAGGTTCTAGAGAACACTGAAGCTTTCTTT
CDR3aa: CAIREVLENTEAFF

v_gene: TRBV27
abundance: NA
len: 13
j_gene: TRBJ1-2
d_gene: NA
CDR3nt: TGTGCCAGCAGCCCCGGGACACCTTATGGCTACACCTTC
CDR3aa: CASSPGTPYGYTF

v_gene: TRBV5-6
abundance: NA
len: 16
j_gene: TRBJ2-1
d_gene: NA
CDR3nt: TGTGCCAGCAACCCGACAGTAACAAGCTCCTACAATGAGCAGTTCTTC
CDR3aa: CASNPTVTSSYNEQFF

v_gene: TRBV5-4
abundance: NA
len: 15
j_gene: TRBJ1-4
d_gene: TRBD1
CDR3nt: TGTGCCAGCAGCTTGGCCGGGACAGGGAGAGAAAAACTGTTTTTT
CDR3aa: CASSLAGTGREKLFF

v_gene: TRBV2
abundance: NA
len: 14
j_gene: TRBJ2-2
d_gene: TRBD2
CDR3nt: TGTGCCAGCAGTGCCTTGCGGGAGACCGGGGAGCTGTTTTTT
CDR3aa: CASSALRETGELFF

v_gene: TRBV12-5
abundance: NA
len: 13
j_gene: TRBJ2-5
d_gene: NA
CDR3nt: TGTGCTAGTGGTTTGTTTCAGGGAAAGACCCAGTACTTC
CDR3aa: CASGLFQGKTQYF

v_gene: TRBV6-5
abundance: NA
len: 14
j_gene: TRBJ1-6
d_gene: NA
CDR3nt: TGTGCCAGCAGCGACGACAGGTCGAGGGGGACCCTCCACTTT
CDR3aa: CASSDDRSRGTLHF

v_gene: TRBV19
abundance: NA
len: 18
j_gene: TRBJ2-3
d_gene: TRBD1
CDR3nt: TGTGCCAGTAGTCCGACCTATACAGGGGTGGGGAGCACAGATACGCAGTATTTT
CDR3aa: CASSPTYTGVGSTDTQYF

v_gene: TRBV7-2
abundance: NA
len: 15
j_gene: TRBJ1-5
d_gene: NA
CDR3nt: TGTGCCAGCAGCCTGGACAGTTATAGCAATCAGCCCCAGCATTTT
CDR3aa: CASSLDSYSNQPQHF

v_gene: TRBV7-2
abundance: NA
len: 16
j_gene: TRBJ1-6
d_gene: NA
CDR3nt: TGTGCCAGCAGTTCACAGGTCCGGCCCTATAATTCACCCCTCCACTTT
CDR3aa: CASSSQVRPYNSPLHF

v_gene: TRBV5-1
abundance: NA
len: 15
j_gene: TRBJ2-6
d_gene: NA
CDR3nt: TGCGCCAGCAGCCTTTTGAGCTCTGGGGCCAACGTCCTGACTTTC
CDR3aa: CASSLLSSGANVLTF

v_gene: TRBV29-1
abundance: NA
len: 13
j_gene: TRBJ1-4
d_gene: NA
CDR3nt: TGCAGCGTTGCAGGGTCAACTAATGAAAAACTGTTTTTT
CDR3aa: CSVAGSTNEKLFF

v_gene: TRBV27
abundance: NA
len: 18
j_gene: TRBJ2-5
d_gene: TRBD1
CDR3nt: TGTGCCAGCAGTTCACTAATATTCCGGGACAGGGGGCATGAGACCCAGTACTTC
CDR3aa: CASSSLIFRDRGHETQYF

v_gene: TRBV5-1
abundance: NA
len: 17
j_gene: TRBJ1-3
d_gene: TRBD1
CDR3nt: TGCGCCAGCAGCTTGGTCGGACAGGGGGTCTCTGGAAACACCATATATTTT
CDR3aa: CASSLVGQGVSGNTIYF

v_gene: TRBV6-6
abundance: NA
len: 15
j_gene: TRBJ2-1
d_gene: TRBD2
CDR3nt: TGTGCCAGCAGTTACGGACTAGGAGGGGAGAATGAGCAGTTCTTC
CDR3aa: CASSYGLGGENEQFF

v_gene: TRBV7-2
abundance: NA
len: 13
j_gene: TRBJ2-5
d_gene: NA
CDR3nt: TGTGCCAGCAGCTTAGACAGACAAGAGACCCAGTACTTC
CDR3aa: CASSLDRQETQYF

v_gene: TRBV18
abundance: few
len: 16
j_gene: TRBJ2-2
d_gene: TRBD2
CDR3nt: TGTGCCAGCTCACCCTCCGCGGGAGGTGGCACCGGGGAGCTGTTTTTT
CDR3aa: CASSPSAGGGTGELFF

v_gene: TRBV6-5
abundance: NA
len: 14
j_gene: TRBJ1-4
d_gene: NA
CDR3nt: TGTGCCAGCAGTTACCGGTGGACTAATGAAAAACTGTTTTTT
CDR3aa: CASSYRWTNEKLFF

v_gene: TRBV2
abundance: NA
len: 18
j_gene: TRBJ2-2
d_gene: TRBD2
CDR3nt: TGTGCCAGCAGTGCCGGACCGGGACTAGCGGGAGGGCCCGGGGAGCTGTTTTTT
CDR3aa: CASSAGPGLAGGPGELFF

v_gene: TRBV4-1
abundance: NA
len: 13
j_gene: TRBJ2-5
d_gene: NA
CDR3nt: TGCGCCAGCAGCCGCGACAGAGAAGAGACCCAGTACTTC
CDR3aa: CASSRDREETQYF

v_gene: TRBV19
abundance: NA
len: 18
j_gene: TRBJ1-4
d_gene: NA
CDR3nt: TGTGCCAGTAGCCCGACTCTAAGGGGTAACCCTTTGCGAGAAAAACTGTTTTTT
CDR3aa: CASSPTLRGNPLREKLFF

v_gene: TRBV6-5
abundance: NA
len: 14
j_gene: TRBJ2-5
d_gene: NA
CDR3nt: TGTGCCAGCAGTTACTCGACTCGAGATAAGACCCAGTACTTC
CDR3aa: CASSYSTRDKTQYF

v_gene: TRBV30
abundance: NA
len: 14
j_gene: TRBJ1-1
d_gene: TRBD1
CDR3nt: TGTGCTTACGAGACAGGGGCTGTGAACACTGAAGCTTTCTTT
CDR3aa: CAYETGAVNTEAFF

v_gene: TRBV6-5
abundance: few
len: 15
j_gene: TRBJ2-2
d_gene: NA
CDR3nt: TGTGCCAGTACGCTAGGGGCCTCGAACACCGGGGAGCTGTTTTTT
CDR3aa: CASTLGASNTGELFF

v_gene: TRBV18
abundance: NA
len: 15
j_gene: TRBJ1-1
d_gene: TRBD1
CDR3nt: TGTGCCAGCTCACCAGGTAGGGGGCAGAACACTGAAGCTTTCTTT
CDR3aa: CASSPGRGQNTEAFF

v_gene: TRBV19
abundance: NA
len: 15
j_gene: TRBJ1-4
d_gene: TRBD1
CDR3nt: TGTGCCAGTAGCCTTCCCGGGACAGGGGAAGAAAAACTGTTTTTT
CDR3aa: CASSLPGTGEEKLFF

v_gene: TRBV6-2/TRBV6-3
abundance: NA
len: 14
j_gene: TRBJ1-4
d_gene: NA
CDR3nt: TGTGCCAGCAGTTCGACAAGAACTAATGAAAAACTGTTTTTT
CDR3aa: CASSSTRTNEKLFF

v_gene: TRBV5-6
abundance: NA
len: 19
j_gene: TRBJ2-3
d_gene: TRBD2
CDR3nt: TGTGCCAGCAGCCCGAGGAGGTGGCTAGCGGGGGGCGGCACAGATACGCAGTATTTT
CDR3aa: CASSPRRWLAGGGTDTQYF

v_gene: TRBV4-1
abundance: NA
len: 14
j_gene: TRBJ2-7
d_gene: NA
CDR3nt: TGCGCCAGCAGCCAAGCCAGGGAAACCTACGAGCAGTACTTC
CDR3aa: CASSQARETYEQYF

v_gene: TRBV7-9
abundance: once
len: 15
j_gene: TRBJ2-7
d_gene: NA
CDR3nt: TGTGCCAGCAGCTTAGACCCAGGACTCTCCTACGAGCAGTACTTC
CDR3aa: CASSLDPGLSYEQYF

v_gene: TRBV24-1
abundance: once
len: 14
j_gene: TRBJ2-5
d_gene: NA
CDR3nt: TGTGCCACCCCCGCTCCAGGGCCGGAGAGGACCCAGTACTTC
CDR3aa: CATPAPGPERTQYF

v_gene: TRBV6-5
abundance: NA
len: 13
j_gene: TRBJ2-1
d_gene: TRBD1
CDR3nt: TGTGCCAGCAATAAAAACAGGGGCGATGAGCAGTTCTTC
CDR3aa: CASNKNRGDEQFF

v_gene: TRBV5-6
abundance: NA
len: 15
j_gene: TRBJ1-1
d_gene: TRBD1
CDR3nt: TGTGCCAGCAGCTTGGACAGGGGTCGATACACTGAAGCTTTCTTT
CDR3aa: CASSLDRGRYTEAFF

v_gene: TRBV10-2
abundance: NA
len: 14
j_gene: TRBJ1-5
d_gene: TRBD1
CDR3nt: TGCGCCAGCAGTGCACAGGGGGCCGGTCAGCCCCAGCATTTT
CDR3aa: CASSAQGAGQPQHF

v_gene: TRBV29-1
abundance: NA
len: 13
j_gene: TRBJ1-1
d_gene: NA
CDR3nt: TGCAGCGTTGAAAGTCAGAACAGTCGGGAAGCTTTCTTT
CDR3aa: CSVESQNSREAFF

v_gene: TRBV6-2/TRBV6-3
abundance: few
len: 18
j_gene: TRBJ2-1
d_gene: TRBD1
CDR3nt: TGTGCCAGCAGGCCTACTGGATGGACAGGGGGCTCCGACAATGAGCAGTTCTTC
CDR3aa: CASRPTGWTGGSDNEQFF

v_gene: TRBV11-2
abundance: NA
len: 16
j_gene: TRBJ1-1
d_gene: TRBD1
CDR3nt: TGTGCCAGCAGCTTCGGGACAGTAACTCCTAACACTGAAGCTTTCTTT
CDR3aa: CASSFGTVTPNTEAFF

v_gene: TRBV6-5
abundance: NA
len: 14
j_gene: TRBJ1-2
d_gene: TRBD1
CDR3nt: TGTGCCAGCAGTTCAGGGACAGGCAGCTATGGCTACACCTTC
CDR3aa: CASSSGTGSYGYTF

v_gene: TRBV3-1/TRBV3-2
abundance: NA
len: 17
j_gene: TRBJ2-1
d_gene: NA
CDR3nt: TGTGCCAGCAGCCGAATTATTCAGGGTCCTTTTGGGAATGAGCAGTTCTTC
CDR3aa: CASSRIIQGPFGNEQFF

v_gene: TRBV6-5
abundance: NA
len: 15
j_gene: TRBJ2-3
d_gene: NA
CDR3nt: TGTGCCAGCAGCCAGGGTCTTGGAAACACAGATACGCAGTATTTT
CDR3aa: CASSQGLGNTDTQYF

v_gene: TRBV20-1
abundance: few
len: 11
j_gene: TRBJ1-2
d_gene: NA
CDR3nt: TGCAGTGCTTACACGGGGGAGGGCTACACCTTC
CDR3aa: CSAYTGEGYTF